These T cell receptor beta chains were read from a single sample in a study of cytomegalovirus exposure and HLA in healthy donors. The method was immunoSEQ multiplex PCR; TCRdb's version includes in-frame clones alone and lacks a portion of them. The sample has 250,000 to 400,000 clones; around 90% are singletons. Sequenced material: PBMCs. The receptors originated from a man aged 25 to 45 in good health and CMV-seronegative. CDR3s include the opening cysteine and the closing phenylalanine or tryptophan. A D gene is named only where the DNA matches it firmly. Where a row states a size, it is once, few, many or the class of an expanded clone; other rows omit it.

size,V,J,D,CDR3,DNA
.,TRBV7-2,TRBJ2-3,TRBD2,CASSSRDYRDTQYF,TGTGCCAGCAGCTCTCGGGACTACAGAGATACGCAGTATTTT
.,TRBV7-9,TRBJ1-2,.,CASSLETGLNYGYTF,TGTGCCAGCAGCTTAGAGACAGGACTTAACTATGGCTACACCTTC
few,TRBV2,TRBJ2-7,.,CASSQGEQYF,TGTGCCAGCAGCCAGGGCGAGCAGTACTTC
.,TRBV11-2,TRBJ1-6,.,CASSPGTLGGWRSPLHF,TGTGCCAGCAGCCCGGGGACACTTGGAGGTTGGCGTTCACCCCTCCACTTT
.,TRBV7-6,TRBJ1-6,TRBD1,CASTLLTGGLSPLHF,TGTGCCAGCACCCTCTTGACAGGGGGCCTCTCACCCCTCCACTTT
.,TRBV5-4,TRBJ2-3,TRBD2,CASSSGLAGGLETDTQYF,TGTGCCAGCAGCTCGGGACTAGCGGGGGGGCTAGAAACAGATACGCAGTATTTT
.,TRBV9,TRBJ1-2,.,CASSVESPANYGYTF,TGTGCCAGCAGCGTAGAGTCTCCAGCTAACTATGGCTACACCTTC
.,TRBV4-2,TRBJ1-3,TRBD1,CASSQATGYSSGNTIYF,TGTGCCAGCAGCCAAGCGACAGGGTATAGTTCTGGAAACACCATATATTTT
.,TRBV5-4,TRBJ2-7,.,CASSDSSYEQYF,TGTGCCAGCAGTGACAGCTCCTACGAGCAGTACTTC
.,TRBV2,TRBJ2-3,.,CATPLRGRSTDTQYF,TGTGCCACCCCGCTCCGGGGGAGAAGCACAGATACGCAGTATTTT
.,TRBV25-1,TRBJ1-2,TRBD1,CASSAPGQRYGYTF,TGTGCCAGCAGTGCCCCGGGACAGAGGTATGGCTACACCTTC
.,TRBV2,TRBJ2-7,.,CASCLKCEVRYEQYF,TGTGCCAGCTGTCTAAAGTGTGAGGTACGGTACGAGCAGTACTTC
few,TRBV11-2,TRBJ1-1,.,CASSPSRGGTEAFF,TGTGCCAGCAGTCCCAGCAGGGGCGGCACTGAAGCTTTCTTT
once,TRBV19,TRBJ1-5,TRBD1,CASSMTGGSGNSNQPQHF,TGTGCCAGTAGTATGACAGGGGGCTCGGGGAATAGCAATCAGCCCCAGCATTTT
.,TRBV11-2,TRBJ1-6,.,CASSPHTGLLSSYNSPLHF,TGTGCCAGCAGCCCACATACGGGACTTTTGAGCTCCTATAATTCACCCCTCCACTTT
.,TRBV7-2,TRBJ1-1,TRBD1,CASSYGTVRITEAFF,TGTGCCAGCAGCTACGGGACAGTAAGGATCACTGAAGCTTTCTTT
few,TRBV7-8,TRBJ2-5,TRBD2,CASSSGGETQYF,TGTGCCAGCAGTTCGGGGGGGGAGACCCAGTACTTC
.,TRBV2,TRBJ2-3,.,CASSGSSKGTDTQYF,TGTGCCAGCAGTGGGAGTAGCAAAGGCACAGATACGCAGTATTTT
.,TRBV7-6,TRBJ2-3,TRBD1,CASSLSRDRGTNTQYF,TGTGCCAGCAGCTTGTCCCGGGACAGGGGGACAAATACGCAGTATTTT
.,TRBV14,TRBJ1-3,TRBD1,CASSQGRQGYGNTIYF,TGTGCCAGCAGCCAAGGGAGACAGGGCTATGGAAACACCATATATTTT
.,TRBV19,TRBJ1-4,TRBD1,CASSFGQGTNEKLFF,TGTGCCAGTAGTTTCGGACAGGGGACTAATGAAAAACTGTTTTTT
.,TRBV7-8,TRBJ2-5,.,CASSLGWTEETQYF,TGTGCCAGCAGCTTAGGGTGGACAGAAGAGACCCAGTACTTC
few,TRBV27,TRBJ1-2,.,CASGTSTYYGYTF,TGTGCCAGCGGGACATCAACCTACTATGGCTACACCTTC
.,TRBV6-5,TRBJ2-1,TRBD2,CASSSSSGVGNNEQFF,TGTGCCAGCAGTTCATCTAGCGGGGTGGGGAACAATGAGCAGTTCTTC
once,TRBV4-1,TRBJ2-5,.,CASSQTSGPGETQYF,TGCGCCAGCAGCCAAACTAGTGGGCCGGGAGAGACCCAGTACTTC
.,TRBV11-2,TRBJ2-3,TRBD2,CASSFTFGGGRADTQYF,TGTGCCAGCAGCTTCACTTTCGGGGGGGGCCGGGCAGATACGCAGTATTTT